This T cell receptor beta chain was sequenced for a study of T cell repertoires in cytomegalovirus infection (dated by TCRdb to between 2018 and 2021). For the study in its entirety: Donor HLA type was relevant to the analysis, as public TCR beta signatures indicated carriage of CMV infection together with the matching HLA type.

What the research found in general, with its limitations: The ex vivo response was dominated by HLA-C-restricted CMV-specific TCR beta clonotypes, and the single most frequent clonotype in two of eight donors was supplied by these HLA-C-restricted clonotypes. In both this cohort and an independent cohort of 352 donors, the cumulative frequency of public TCR beta family members distinguished carriers of CMV infection plus the relevant HLA type.

The table lists this clonotype with a few counts. Which antigen it targets is not known. No much larger clonotype is one base removed from it; base qualities were not supplied. This sample was sequenced with an Illumina HiSeq 1500. TCRdb reprocessed the public reads (quality trimming at Q25 with fastp, clone calling with MiXCR) and kept in-frame beta chains. One record per CDR3 amino acid sequence lists the most common genes and DNA. For this sample there are 510,000 or so distinct CDR3 sequences; approximately 26% appear just once. The ten largest clones take up 13% of the sample. The specimen was PBMCs. This receptor was taken from a human donor in good health (CMV status not recorded). Some clones in this sample may be carry-over from other donors' samples.

The CDR3 region has the sequence CASWSGRGYTF. The DNA sequence is as follows: TGTGCCAGTTGGTCGGGGCGAGGCTACACCTTC. The V and J genes are TRBV19 and TRBJ1-2; D gene: possibly TRBD1, on 5 matching bases. The germline V gene (reference sequence) sets CDR1 to LNHDA and CDR2 to SQIVND. The CDR3 runs 11 amino acids, cysteine and phenylalanine included. Only the CDR3 part of the read is kept: 33 bases, read in frame from the first base. V and J lose 8 bases and 8 bases, and a span of 12 bases separates them. The full variable domain, with segments outside the CDR3 supplied by the reference TRBV19 and TRBJ1-2 proteins, appears as DGGITQSPKYLFRKEGQNVTLSCEQNLNHDAMYWYRQDPGQGLRLIYYSQIVNDFQKGDIAEGYSVSREKKESFPLTVTSAQKNPTAFYLCASWSGRGYTFGSGTRLTVV.